These T cell receptor beta chains were read from a single sample in a study of T cell responses to AZD1222 COVID-19 vaccine. Profiled with immunoSEQ multiplex PCR; TCRdb holds only in-frame clones, not every one. The sample lists around 100,000 clones; 90% to 95% were seen once. This specimen was peripheral blood, taken on day 0 of AZD1222 vaccination. The receptor source for this set is an adult in good health. CDR3s include the opening cysteine and the closing phenylalanine or tryptophan. D genes are given only for firm matches. Part of the rows lack a size; the others show once, few, many or a class for expanded clones.

CASSFYKEQFF | TGTGCCAGCAGTTTTTACAAGGAGCAGTTCTTC | . | TRBJ2-1 | TRBV27 | .
CASSSGANVLTF | TGCGCCAGCAGCTCAGGGGCCAACGTCCTGACTTTC | . | TRBJ2-6 | TRBV4-3 | .
CASSHLRQGNTGELFF | TGTGCCAGCAGCCACTTGAGACAGGGGAACACCGGGGAGCTGTTTTTT | TRBD1 | TRBJ2-2 | TRBV3-1/TRBV3-2 | .
CASSPPGQDNSPLHF | TGTGCCAGCAGCCCCCCGGGACAAGATAATTCACCCCTCCACTTT | . | TRBJ1-6 | TRBV3-1/TRBV3-2 | .
CASRPGTQGLGEKLFF | TGTGCCAGCAGACCCGGGACACAAGGGTTAGGTGAAAAACTGTTTTTT | . | TRBJ1-4 | TRBV5-8 | .
CATSIQGWNQPQHF | TGTGCCACCAGCATACAGGGGTGGAATCAGCCCCAGCATTTT | TRBD1 | TRBJ1-5 | TRBV15 | .
CASSHPRGYTF | TGTGCCAGCAGCCATCCTAGGGGCTACACCTTC | . | TRBJ1-2 | TRBV4-2 | .
CAIIDLSFSGNTIYF | TGTGCCATCATTGATCTTTCTTTCTCTGGAAACACCATATATTTT | . | TRBJ1-3 | TRBV10-3 | .
CASSLNSRGRQETQYF | TGTGCCAGCAGCTTAAACTCCCGGGGTCGACAAGAGACCCAGTACTTC | . | TRBJ2-5 | TRBV7-9 | .
CASSHPGGRGSQETQYF | TGCGCCAGCAGCCACCCTGGGGGGCGGGGGAGTCAAGAGACCCAGTACTTC | . | TRBJ2-5 | TRBV4-1 | .
CASSEGGQRTNYGYTF | TGTGCCAGCAGTGAAGGGGGACAAAGAACTAACTATGGCTACACCTTC | . | TRBJ1-2 | TRBV6-1 | .
CASSRGRGTSGGNEQFF | TGTGCCAGCTCACGGGGACGAGGGACTAGCGGGGGTAATGAGCAGTTCTTC | TRBD2 | TRBJ2-1 | TRBV18 | .
CASNRRGSSTEAFF | TGTGCCAGCAACCGAAGGGGGTCTAGCACTGAAGCTTTCTTT | . | TRBJ1-1 | TRBV6-5 | .
CSASPGTSAYNEQFF | TGCAGTGCTAGTCCCGGGACTAGTGCCTACAATGAGCAGTTCTTC | TRBD2 | TRBJ2-1 | TRBV20-1 | once
CASTPGARSNEQFF | TGTGCCAGCACCCCGGGAGCGCGTAGCAATGAGCAGTTCTTC | . | TRBJ2-1 | TRBV6-5 | .
CAWSPGDRDGQPQHF | TGTGCCTGGAGTCCCGGGGACAGGGATGGGCAGCCCCAGCATTTT | TRBD1 | TRBJ1-5 | TRBV30 | .
CSAGVNEKLFF | TGCAGTGCAGGGGTTAATGAAAAACTGTTTTTT | . | TRBJ1-4 | TRBV20-1 | .
CASRITGTDDYGYTF | TGTGCCAGCAGGATAACCGGGACGGATGACTATGGCTACACCTTC | . | TRBJ1-2 | TRBV6-5 | .
CASSQQRGGFDTQYF | TGTGCCAGCAGCCAACAGCGGGGGGGCTTCGATACGCAGTATTTT | TRBD2 | TRBJ2-3 | TRBV14 | .
CASSQDPENTEAFF | TGTGCCAGCAGCCAAGATCCAGAGAACACTGAAGCTTTCTTT | . | TRBJ1-1 | TRBV6-5 | once
CASSIQGSMNTEAFF | TGTGCCAGTAGTATTCAAGGCAGTATGAACACTGAAGCTTTCTTT | . | TRBJ1-1 | TRBV19 | once
CSVRPGNRGDF | TGCAGCGTTAGGCCCGGTAATAGGGGGGACTTC | . | TRBJ1-2 | TRBV29-1 | .
CASSINSGWAQHF | TGTGCCAGTAGTATTAATTCAGGGTGGGCCCAGCATTTT | . | TRBJ1-5 | TRBV19 | .
CASSSLDSSNQPQHF | TGTGCCAGTAGTTCCCTGGACTCTAGCAATCAGCCCCAGCATTTT | . | TRBJ1-5 | TRBV19 | once
CASADRPNYGYTF | TGTGCCAGCGCAGACAGGCCTAACTATGGCTACACCTTC | . | TRBJ1-2 | TRBV19 | .
CASSHPGATSYEQYF | TGTGCCAGCAGCCACCCAGGGGCGACTTCCTACGAGCAGTACTTC | . | TRBJ2-7 | TRBV6-2/TRBV6-3 | .